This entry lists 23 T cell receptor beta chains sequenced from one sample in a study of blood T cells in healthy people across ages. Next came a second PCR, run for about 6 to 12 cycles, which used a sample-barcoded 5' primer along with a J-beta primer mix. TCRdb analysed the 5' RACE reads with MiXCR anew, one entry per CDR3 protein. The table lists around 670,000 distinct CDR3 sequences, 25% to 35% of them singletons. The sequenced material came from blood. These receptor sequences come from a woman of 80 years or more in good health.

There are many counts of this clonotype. DNA of the CDR3: TGCAGCGTGGTAGGAGATACGCAGTATTTT. Amino acids: CSVVGDTQYF. The genes are TRBV29-1 and TRBJ2-3; D not resolved. Germline V CDR1 and CDR2: SQVTM, ANQGSEA. Trimming shortened V by 6 bases and J by 5 bases, and 6 bases separated the two germline ends. The CDR3 length is 10 residues.

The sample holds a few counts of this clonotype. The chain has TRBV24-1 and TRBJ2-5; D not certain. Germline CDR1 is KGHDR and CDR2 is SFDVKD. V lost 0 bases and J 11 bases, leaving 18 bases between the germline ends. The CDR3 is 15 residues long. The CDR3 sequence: CATSDLPRPYNEQYF. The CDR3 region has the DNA TGTGCCACCAGTGATTTGCCCAGGCCTTACAATGAGCAGTACTTC.

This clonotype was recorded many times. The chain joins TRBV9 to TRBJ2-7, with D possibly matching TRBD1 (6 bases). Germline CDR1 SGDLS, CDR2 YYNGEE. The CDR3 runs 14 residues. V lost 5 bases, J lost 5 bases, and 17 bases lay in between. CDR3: CASSRSQGHNEQYF. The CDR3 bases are TGTGCCAGCAGTAGATCTCAGGGGCACAACGAGCAGTACTTC.

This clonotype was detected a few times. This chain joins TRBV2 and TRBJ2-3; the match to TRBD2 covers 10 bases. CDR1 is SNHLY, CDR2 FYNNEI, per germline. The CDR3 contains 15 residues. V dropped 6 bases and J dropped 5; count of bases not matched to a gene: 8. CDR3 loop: CASRLLAGAVDTQYF. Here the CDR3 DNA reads TGTGCCAGCAGGTTGCTAGCGGGGGCCGTAGATACGCAGTATTTT.

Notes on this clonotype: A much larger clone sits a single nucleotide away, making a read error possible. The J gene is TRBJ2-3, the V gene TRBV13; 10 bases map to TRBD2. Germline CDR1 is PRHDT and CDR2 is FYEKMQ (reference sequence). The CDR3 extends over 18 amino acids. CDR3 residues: CASSPGLAVPTPTGTQYF. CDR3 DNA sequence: TGTGCCAGCAGCCCTGGACTAGCGGTCCCAACCCCCACAGGTACGCAGTATTTT.

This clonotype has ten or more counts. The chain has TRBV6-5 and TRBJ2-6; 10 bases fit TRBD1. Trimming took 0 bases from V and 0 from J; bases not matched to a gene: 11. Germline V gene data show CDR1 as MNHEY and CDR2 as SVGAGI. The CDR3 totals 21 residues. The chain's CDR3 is CASSYSIGSGTGVSGANVLTF. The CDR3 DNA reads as TGTGCCAGCAGTTACTCGATAGGTTCCGGGACAGGGGTCTCTGGGGCCAACGTCCTGACTTTC.

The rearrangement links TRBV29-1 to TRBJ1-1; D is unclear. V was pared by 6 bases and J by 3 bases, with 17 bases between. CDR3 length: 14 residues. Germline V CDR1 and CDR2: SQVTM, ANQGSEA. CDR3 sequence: CSVVGGVFYTEAFF. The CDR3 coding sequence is TGCAGCGTCGTGGGCGGGGTATTTTACACTGAAGCTTTCTTT.

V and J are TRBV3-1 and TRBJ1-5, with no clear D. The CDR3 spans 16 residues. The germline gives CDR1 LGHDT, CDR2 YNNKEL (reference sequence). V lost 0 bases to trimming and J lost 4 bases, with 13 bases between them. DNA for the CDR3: TGTGCCAGCAGCCAAGAACCCCTCCTAGGGAATCAGCCCCAGCATTTT. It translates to CASSQEPLLGNQPQHF.

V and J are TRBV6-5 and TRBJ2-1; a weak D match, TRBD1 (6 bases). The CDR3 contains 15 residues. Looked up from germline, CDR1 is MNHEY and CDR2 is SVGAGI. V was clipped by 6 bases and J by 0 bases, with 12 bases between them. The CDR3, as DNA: TGTGCCAGCAGCAAGGGACACAGCTCCTACAATGAGCAGTTCTTC. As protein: CASSKGHSSYNEQFF.

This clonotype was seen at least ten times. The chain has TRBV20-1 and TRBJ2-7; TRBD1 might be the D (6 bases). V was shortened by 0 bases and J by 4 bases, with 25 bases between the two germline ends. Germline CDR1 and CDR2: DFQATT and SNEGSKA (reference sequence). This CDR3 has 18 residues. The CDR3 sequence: CSARDLSRRARGGYEQYF. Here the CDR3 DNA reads TGCAGTGCTAGAGATTTGAGTCGTCGGGCCAGGGGTGGTTACGAGCAGTACTTC.

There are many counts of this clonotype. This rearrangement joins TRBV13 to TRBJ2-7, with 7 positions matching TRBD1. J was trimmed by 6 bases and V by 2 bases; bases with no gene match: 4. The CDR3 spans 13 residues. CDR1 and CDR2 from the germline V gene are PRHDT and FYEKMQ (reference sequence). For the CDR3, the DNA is TGTGCCAGCAGCTTAAGACAGGGTTTCGAGCAGTACTTC. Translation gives CASSLRQGFEQYF.

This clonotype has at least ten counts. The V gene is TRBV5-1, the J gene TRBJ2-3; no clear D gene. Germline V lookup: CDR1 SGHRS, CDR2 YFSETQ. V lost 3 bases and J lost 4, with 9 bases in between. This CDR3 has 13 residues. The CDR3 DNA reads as TGCGCCAGCAGCTCTGGACGTCCAGATACGCAGTATTTT. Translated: CASSSGRPDTQYF.

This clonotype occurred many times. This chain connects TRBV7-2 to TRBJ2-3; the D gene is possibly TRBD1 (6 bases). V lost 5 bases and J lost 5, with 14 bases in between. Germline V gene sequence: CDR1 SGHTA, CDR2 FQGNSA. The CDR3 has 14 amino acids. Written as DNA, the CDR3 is TGTGCCAGCAGCGGACAGTTTAAGGGAGATACGCAGTATTTT. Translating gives CASSGQFKGDTQYF.

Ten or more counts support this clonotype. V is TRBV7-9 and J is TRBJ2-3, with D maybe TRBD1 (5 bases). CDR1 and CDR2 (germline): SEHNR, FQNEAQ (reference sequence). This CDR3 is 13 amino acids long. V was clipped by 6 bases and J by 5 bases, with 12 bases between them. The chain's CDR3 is CASSVGLGDTQYF. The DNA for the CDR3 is TGTGCCAGCAGTGTGGGGCTCGGAGATACGCAGTATTTT. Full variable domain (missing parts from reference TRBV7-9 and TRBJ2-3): DTGVSQNPRHKITKRGQNVTFRCDPISEHNRLYWYRQTLGQGPEFLTYFQNEAQLEKSRLLSDRFSAERPKGSFSTLEIQRTEQGDSAMYLCASSVGLGDTQYFGPGTRLTVL.

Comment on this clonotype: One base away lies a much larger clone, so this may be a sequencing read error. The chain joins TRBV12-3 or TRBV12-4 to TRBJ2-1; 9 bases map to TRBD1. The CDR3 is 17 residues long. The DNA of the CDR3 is TGTGCCAACAGTGTCGCGGGACAGGGAAAAGGGAGGAATGAGCAGTTCTTC. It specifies CANSVAGQGKGRNEQFF.

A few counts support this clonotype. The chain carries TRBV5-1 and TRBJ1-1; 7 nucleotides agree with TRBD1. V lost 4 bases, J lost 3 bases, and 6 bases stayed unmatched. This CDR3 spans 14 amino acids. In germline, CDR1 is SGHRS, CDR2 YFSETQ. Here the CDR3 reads CASSRQGLDTEAFF. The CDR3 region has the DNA TGCGCCAGCAGCCGACAGGGATTAGACACTGAAGCTTTCTTT.

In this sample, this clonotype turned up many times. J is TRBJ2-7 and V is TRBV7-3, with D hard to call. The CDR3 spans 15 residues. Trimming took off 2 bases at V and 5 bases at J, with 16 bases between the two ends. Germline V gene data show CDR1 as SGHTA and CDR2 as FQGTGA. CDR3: CASSLSPTKGHEQYF. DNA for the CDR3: TGTGCCAGCAGCTTATCCCCAACTAAGGGCCACGAGCAGTACTTC.

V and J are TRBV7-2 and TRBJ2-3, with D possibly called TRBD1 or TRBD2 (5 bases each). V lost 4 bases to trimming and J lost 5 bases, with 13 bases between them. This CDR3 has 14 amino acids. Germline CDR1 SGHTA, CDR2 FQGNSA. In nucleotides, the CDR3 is TGTGCCAGCAGCTCAAGTCGAGGGGTAGATACGCAGTATTTT. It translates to CASSSSRGVDTQYF.

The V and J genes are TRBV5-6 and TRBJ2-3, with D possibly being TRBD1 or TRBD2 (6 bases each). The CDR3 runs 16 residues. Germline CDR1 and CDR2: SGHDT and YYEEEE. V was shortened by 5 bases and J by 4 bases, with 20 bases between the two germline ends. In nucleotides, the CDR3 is TGTGCCAGCAGTTTTCTCGAGAGGGGGGACGCAGATACGCAGTATTTT. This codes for CASSFLERGDADTQYF.

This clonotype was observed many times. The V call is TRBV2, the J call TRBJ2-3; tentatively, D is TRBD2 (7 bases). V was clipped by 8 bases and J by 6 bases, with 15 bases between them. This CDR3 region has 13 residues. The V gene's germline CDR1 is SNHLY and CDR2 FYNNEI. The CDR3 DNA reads TGTGCCAGCGCCCTAGGGGGGGTGGATACGCAGTATTTT. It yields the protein CASALGGVDTQYF.

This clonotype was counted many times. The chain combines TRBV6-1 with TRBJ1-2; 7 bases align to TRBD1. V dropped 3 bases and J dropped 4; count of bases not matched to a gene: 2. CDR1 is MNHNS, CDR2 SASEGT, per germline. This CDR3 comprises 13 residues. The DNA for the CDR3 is TGTGCCAGCAGTGACGACAGGGCCTATGGCTACACCTTC. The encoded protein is CASSDDRAYGYTF.

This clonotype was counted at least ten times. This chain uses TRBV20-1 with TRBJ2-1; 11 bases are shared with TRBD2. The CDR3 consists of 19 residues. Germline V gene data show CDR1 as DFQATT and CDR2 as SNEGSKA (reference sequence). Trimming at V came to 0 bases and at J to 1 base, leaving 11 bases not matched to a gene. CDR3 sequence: CSARDAGPTSGASYNEQFF. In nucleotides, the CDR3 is TGCAGTGCTAGAGATGCGGGCCCGACTAGCGGGGCTTCCTACAATGAGCAGTTCTTC.

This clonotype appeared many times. For the CDR3, the DNA is TGCGCCAGCAGCACGTGGGATTTAGTGTCGCCCGGGGAGCTGTTTTTT. It translates to CASSTWDLVSPGELFF. This chain uses TRBV4-1 with TRBJ2-2; no firm D call. Germline V lookup: CDR1 MGHRA, CDR2 YSYEKL. This CDR3 region has 16 residues. V was pared by 5 bases and J by 6 bases, with 19 bases between.